The 24 T cell receptor beta chains listed next were all sequenced from one sample in a study of blood T cell repertoires in COVID-19. Method: immunoSEQ multiplex PCR; TCRdb's copy keeps in-frame clones and lacks some. This table has fewer than 65,000 clones, roughly nine tenths appearing once. What was sequenced was peripheral blood. The receptor set was obtained from a woman aged 55-69 years with active or convalescent COVID-19.

This clone occurred once. The chain combines TRBV19 with TRBJ2-3; the match to TRBD1 covers 8 bases. Losses at the gene ends were 6 bases for V and 4 bases for J; bases not matched to a gene: 9. Germline-derived CDR1 and CDR2 are LNHDA and SQIVND (reference sequence). This CDR3 is built from 15 residues. CDR3 protein: CASSPGTGISDTQYF. CDR3 sequence (DNA): TGTGCCAGTAGCCCCGGGACAGGTATTTCAGATACGCAGTATTTT. The entire variable domain, with the rest obtained from reference TRBV19 and TRBJ2-3, is as follows: DGGITQSPKYLFRKEGQNVTLSCEQNLNHDAMYWYRQDPGQGLRLIYYSQIVNDFQKGDIAEGYSVSREKKESFPLTVTSAQKNPTAFYLCASSPGTGISDTQYFGPGTRLTVL.

In this sample, this clone turned up once. The V and J genes are TRBV27 and TRBJ2-3; no reliable D call. This CDR3 spans 14 amino acids. Per germline, CDR1 MNHEY and CDR2 SMNVEV (reference sequence). Deletions cut 2 bases from V and 4 bases from J, with 10 bases between. In DNA, the CDR3 is TGTGCCAGCAGTTTACTTAATACTGCAGATACGCAGTATTTT. Translation gives CASSLLNTADTQYF.

This clone was counted only a few times. The chain is built from TRBV19 and TRBJ1-1; no definite D call. The germline V gene encodes CDR1 LNHDA and CDR2 SQIVND (reference sequence). Trimming shortened V by 3 bases and J by 2 bases, and 10 bases separated the two germline ends. The length of the CDR3 is 14 residues. The CDR3 sequence is CASSISPGNTEAFF. The CDR3 nucleotides are TGTGCCAGTAGTATTTCTCCGGGAAACACTGAAGCTTTCTTT.

This clone was recorded a few times. The chain employs TRBV28 and TRBJ1-5; 9 bases match TRBD1. CDR1 is MDHEN and CDR2 is SYDVKM in the germline V gene. The CDR3 covers 13 residues. With V trimmed by 2 bases and J by 14 bases, 7 bases remained unmatched. The CDR3 nucleotides are TGTGCCAGCAGTTTAGTGGGGGGACAGGGCGAGCATTTT. The encoded protein is CASSLVGGQGEHF.

This chain joins TRBV4-1 and TRBJ2-1; D gene unclear. CDR1 and CDR2 from the germline V gene are MGHRA and YSYEKL. The CDR3 sequence is 15 residues long. V lost 3 bases and J lost 0, with 9 bases in between. In DNA form, the CDR3 reads TGCGCCAGCAGCCAGCTAGAGAGCTCCTACAATGAGCAGTTCTTC. The encoded protein is CASSQLESSYNEQFF.

The chain couples TRBV14 to TRBJ2-5; D uncertain. The CDR3 consists of 17 residues. V was pared by 2 bases and J by 5 bases, with 21 bases between. Germline V gene sequence: CDR1 SGHDN, CDR2 FVKESK. The CDR3 nucleotides are TGTGCCAGCAGCCAATCCCACCTTTATTGGCTAGACGAGACCCAGTACTTC. This encodes CASSQSHLYWLDETQYF. The variable domain in full, with the rest retrieved from reference TRBV14 and TRBJ2-5, is EAGVTQFPSHSVIEKGQTVTLRCDPISGHDNLYWYRRVMGKEIKFLLHFVKESKQDESGMPNNRFLAERTGGTYSTLKVQPAELEDSGVYFCASSQSHLYWLDETQYFGPGTRLLVL.

This clone was seen a handful of times. This chain connects TRBV18 to TRBJ1-4; TRBD1 is a possible D gene (5 bases). V was trimmed by 6 bases and J by 4 bases, leaving 12 bases between them. The length of the CDR3 is 14 residues. Germline assignment: CDR1 KGHSH and CDR2 LQKENI. CDR3 sequence reads: CASSPTALNEKLFF. The CDR3 DNA reads TGTGCCAGCTCGCCGACAGCGCTTAATGAAAAACTGTTTTTT.

The CDR3 loop reads CASSLSAGTHEKLFF. The CDR3 nucleotides read TGCGCCAGCAGCTTGTCGGCAGGAACCCATGAAAAACTGTTTTTT. V usage is TRBV5-1 and J usage is TRBJ1-4, with no clear D. Per the germline V gene, CDR1 is SGHRS and CDR2 is YFSETQ. The CDR3 is 15 residues long. Trimming stripped 1 base from V and 6 bases from J, with 13 bases between.

The rearrangement links TRBV10-3 to TRBJ2-1, with 10 positions matching TRBD1. J was trimmed by 5 bases and V by 5 bases; bases with no gene match: 6. Germline assignment: CDR1 ENHRY and CDR2 SYGVKD. The CDR3 length is 15 residues. The CDR3 region is CAISNRDRGHNEQFF. The CDR3 DNA reads TGTGCCATCAGTAACCGGGACAGGGGACACAATGAGCAGTTCTTC.

The chain couples TRBV6-5 to TRBJ1-2; D gene uncertain. The CDR3 covers 14 residues. V was pared by 7 bases and J by 4 bases, with 16 bases between. Per germline, CDR1 MNHEY and CDR2 SVGAGI. DNA of the CDR3: TGTGCCAGCATGGCGGGCAGCCTACCCTATGGCTACACCTTC. Its translation: CASMAGSLPYGYTF.

This clone was observed once. J is TRBJ2-3 and V is TRBV12-3 or TRBV12-4; perhaps TRBD1 as D (5 bases). With 6 bases removed from V and 4 bases from J, the gap between germline ends came to 8 bases. This CDR3 spans 12 amino acids. DNA for the CDR3: TGTGCCAGCAGCCTAGGGGCAGATACGCAGTATTTT. It yields the protein CASSLGADTQYF.

Only one count was recorded for this clone. The chain employs TRBV30 and TRBJ2-7, with D uncertain. Per the germline V gene, CDR1 is GTSNPN and CDR2 is SVGIG (reference sequence). The CDR3 runs 13 residues. The V end was cut by 1 base, the J end by 6 bases, with 13 bases between. CDR3 loop: CAWSGGPATEQYF. In nucleotides, the CDR3 is TGTGCCTGGAGTGGCGGTCCCGCGACCGAGCAGTACTTC.

The genes are TRBV9 and TRBJ1-1; TRBD1 matches 12 bases. The CDR3 has 18 amino acids. V lost 3 bases, J lost 3 bases, and 12 bases stayed unmatched. Germline lookup yields CDR1 SGDLS and CDR2 YYNGEE. CDR3 in amino acids: CASSAPRDRGRGDTEAFF. The CDR3 DNA sequence: TGTGCCAGCAGCGCCCCCCGGGACAGGGGGCGAGGGGACACTGAAGCTTTCTTT.

V gene TRBV6-4 combines with J gene TRBJ1-1; 10 nucleotides line up with TRBD1. Losses at the gene ends were 6 bases for V and 4 bases for J; bases not matched to a gene: 2. From germline, CDR1 is MRHNA and CDR2 SNTAGT. This CDR3 region has 13 residues. The CDR3 loop is CASRGQGSTEAFF. Written as DNA, the CDR3 is TGTGCCAGCAGGGGACAGGGGAGCACTGAAGCTTTCTTT.

In nucleotides, the CDR3 is TGTGCCAGCAGCCTAGGACAGGGGAAGAAACTGTTTTTT. Protein: CASSLGQGKKLFF. This sequence joins TRBV7-2 and TRBJ1-4, with 9 bases aligning to TRBD1. The length of the CDR3 is 13 residues. In germline, CDR1 is SGHTA, CDR2 FQGNSA. V was pared by 5 bases and J by 11 bases, with 6 bases of the junction left unmatched.

This clone was detected once. This sequence joins TRBV7-9 and TRBJ2-5; TRBD1 might be the D (7 bases). Germline V gene data show CDR1 as SEHNR and CDR2 as FQNEAQ (reference sequence). This CDR3 spans 17 amino acids. V gave up 1 base and J gave up 3 bases, with 18 bases separating them. CDR3 sequence (DNA): TGTGCCAGCAGCTTAGGACAGGGAAGAGGGAGGAAAGAGACCCAGTACTTC. This sequence encodes CASSLGQGRGRKETQYF.

The genes are TRBV19 and TRBJ2-1; 7 nucleotides align to TRBD1. There are 13 residues in the CDR3. V lost 5 bases, J lost 9 bases, and 7 bases stayed unmatched. CDR1 LNHDA and CDR2 SQIVND come from the germline V gene (reference sequence). In DNA, the CDR3 is TGTGCCAGTAGTGCAGGGGGAACAAGTGAGCAGTTCTTC. Its translation: CASSAGGTSEQFF.

This chain links TRBV4-3 with TRBJ2-7; 11 bases map to TRBD2. This CDR3 has 16 residues. Germline CDR1 is LGHNA and CDR2 is YSLEER. V lost 0 bases and J lost 3; bases outside the gene matches: 4. DNA for the CDR3: TGCGCCAGCAGCCAAGATGGCACTAGCGGGAGCTACGAGCAGTACTTC. Translation gives CASSQDGTSGSYEQYF.

The chain has TRBV19 and TRBJ1-3, with D tentatively TRBD1 (5 bases). Trimming cost V 6 bases and J 4 bases, with 19 bases left between them. This CDR3 has 16 residues. CDR1 is LNHDA, CDR2 SQIVND, per germline (reference sequence). In DNA, the CDR3 is TGTGCCAGTAGCCTCTTAGGGGTCGGAAACGGAAACACCATATATTTT. Encoded protein: CASSLLGVGNGNTIYF.

This clone was observed a handful of times. V is TRBV7-9 and J is TRBJ2-7; maybe TRBD1 (5 bases). Germline V CDR1 and CDR2: SEHNR, FQNEAQ (reference sequence). This CDR3 region has 13 residues. V was pared by 3 bases and J by 4 bases, with 10 bases between. CDR3 nucleotide sequence: TGTGCCAGCAGCTTCCGAGACAGATACGAGCAGTACTTC. This gives the protein CASSFRDRYEQYF.

The rearrangement links TRBV6-5 to TRBJ1-2; D remains ambiguous. Between the trimmed V and J ends, which lost 8 bases and 0 bases, there was a span of 10 bases. In germline, CDR1 is MNHEY, CDR2 SVGAGI. This CDR3 has 13 amino acids. The chain's CDR3 is CASGQTSNYGYTF. CDR3 coding DNA: TGTGCCAGCGGGCAGACGTCTAACTATGGCTACACCTTC.

The rearrangement uses TRBV7-3 and TRBJ2-3; TRBD2 matches 11 bases. The CDR3 covers 15 residues. V shed 4 bases and J 1 base; nucleotides not matched to a gene: 1. Germline V lookup: CDR1 SGHTA, CDR2 FQGTGA. The CDR3, as DNA: TGTGCCAGCAGCTCACTAGCGGGGGGCACAGATACGCAGTATTTT. This sequence encodes CASSSLAGGTDTQYF. Together with reference TRBV7-3 and TRBJ2-3, the CDR3 gives the full variable domain: GAGVSQTPSNKVTEKGKYVELRCDPISGHTALYWYRQSLGQGPEFLIYFQGTGAADDSGLPNDRFFAVRPEGSVSTLKIQRTERGDSAVYLCASSSLAGGTDTQYFGPGTRLTVL.

The rearrangement uses TRBV28 and TRBJ1-2, with TRBD1 matching over 7 bases. CDR3 length: 15 amino acids. Per the germline V gene, CDR1 is MDHEN and CDR2 is SYDVKM. V dropped 3 bases and J dropped 3; count of bases not matched to a gene: 7. CDR3 in amino acids: CASSFPDDRDYGYTF. CDR3 bases: TGTGCCAGCAGTTTCCCCGATGACAGGGACTATGGCTACACCTTC.

The CDR3 sequence is CASSPTGDSNQPQHF. In DNA, the CDR3 is TGTGCCAGCTCACCGACAGGCGATAGCAATCAGCCCCAGCATTTT. The rearrangement links TRBV18 to TRBJ1-5; tentatively, D is TRBD1 (6 bases). V dropped 3 bases and J dropped 0 bases, with 9 bases sitting between them. The CDR3 runs 15 residues. Germline loops: CDR1 KGHSH, CDR2 LQKENI.